The table lists the clone carrying this TCR beta chain with many counts. Germline V gene lookup returns CDR1 SGHDT and CDR2 YYEEEE. The CDR3 length is 14 residues. J was trimmed by 0 bases and V by 4 bases; bases with no gene match: 4. TCRdb re-called the PCR reads through MiXCR, storing one row per CDR3 protein. Among about 640,000 distinct CDR3 sequences listed, less than 20% were seen once. This sample is drawn from a study of molecular identifiers for immune sequencing clone quantification. This receptor was identified in a human donor in good health. Some libraries in this study had Jurkat cell RNA spiked in. Source material: naive CD8+ T cells from blood, with Jurkat cell RNA spiked in. Subset given: FACS-sorted CD8+CD4-CCR7+CD45RA+ naive T cells. The rearrangement uses TRBV5-6 and TRBJ2-7, with 7 positions matching TRBD1. The CDR3: CASSVGQPSYEQYF. The CDR3 nucleotides are TGTGCCAGCAGCGTGGGACAGCCCTCCTACGAGCAGTACTTC.